The rows below give T cell receptor beta chains drawn from one sample of a study of blood T cell repertoires in COVID-19. Method: immunoSEQ multiplex PCR; TCRdb's copy keeps in-frame clones and lacks some. The sample shows roughly 27,000 clones, about 91% of them seen only once. The specimen was peripheral blood. The receptor source for this set is a human donor with active COVID-19. The donor label of this sample is uncertain. Both conserved end residues are part of each CDR3. D genes are given only for firm matches. Clone size is stated in some rows and not others, as once, few, many or a class when expanded.

clone_size j_call d_call v_call cdr3_aa cdr3_nt
- TRBJ2-7 TRBD2 TRBV7-8 CATRGSLREGPHEQYF TGTGCCACACGGGGAAGCTTGCGGGAGGGCCCCCACGAGCAGTACTTC
- TRBJ1-5 - TRBV6-6 CASSFTGKEQPQHF TGTGCCAGCAGTTTCACAGGAAAGGAGCAGCCCCAGCATTTT
- TRBJ2-2 - TRBV7-3 CASSLFSGRGAGELFF TGTGCCAGCAGCTTATTCTCCGGGCGGGGTGCCGGGGAGCTGTTTTTT
few TRBJ2-5 - TRBV7-9 CASSSPAEPQETQYF TGTGCCAGCAGCTCACCCGCGGAGCCCCAAGAGACCCAGTACTTC
once TRBJ1-6 - TRBV30 CAWSVLGTDNSPLHF TGTGCCTGGAGTGTCCTCGGGACTGATAATTCACCCCTCCACTTT
- TRBJ1-5 - TRBV3-1/TRBV3-2 CASSQFGGTGNQPQHF TGTGCCAGCAGCCAGTTTGGGGGCACGGGCAATCAGCCCCAGCATTTT
- TRBJ2-1 - TRBV5-5 CASSSVHNEQFF TGTGCCAGCAGCTCGGTGCACAATGAGCAGTTCTTC
- TRBJ1-4 - TRBV2 CASMAGASSIGEKLFF TGTGCCAGCATGGCGGGTGCCAGTTCGATCGGGGAAAAACTGTTTTTT
- TRBJ2-1 TRBD2 TRBV4-2 CASSLSGALANEQFF TGTGCCAGCAGCCTTAGCGGGGCCTTGGCCAATGAGCAGTTCTTC
- TRBJ2-2 - TRBV29-1 CSVEGRENTGELFF TGCAGCGTTGAAGGGCGGGAGAACACCGGGGAGCTGTTTTTT
once TRBJ2-1 TRBD2 TRBV5-3 CARSSLAGGGYNEQFF TGTGCCAGAAGCTCTCTAGCGGGAGGGGGTTACAATGAGCAGTTCTTC
- TRBJ1-2 TRBD1 TRBV6-2/TRBV6-3 CASSYRTGGKDGYTF TGTGCCAGCAGTTACCGGACAGGGGGCAAGGATGGCTACACCTTC
- TRBJ2-4 TRBD2 TRBV5-6 CASSLDGLAVKNIQYF TGTGCCAGCAGCCTGGACGGCCTAGCGGTCAAAAACATTCAGTACTTC
- TRBJ1-4 - TRBV10-3 CAISGGAATNEKLFF TGTGCCATCAGTGGTGGAGCCGCAACTAATGAAAAACTGTTTTTT
- TRBJ2-2 TRBD2 TRBV18 CASSTGLAGIGELFF TGTGCCAGCTCAACCGGACTAGCGGGTATCGGGGAGCTGTTTTTT
once TRBJ2-3 - TRBV10-2 CASSTLESTDTQYF TGCGCCAGCAGTACACTAGAGAGCACAGATACGCAGTATTTT
- TRBJ1-6 - TRBV3-1/TRBV3-2 CASSQEGRGNSPLHF TGTGCCAGCAGCCAAGAGGGCAGGGGAAATTCACCCCTCCACTTT
- TRBJ1-6 TRBD1 TRBV28 CASSLPLTGGLHF TGTGCCAGCAGTTTGCCCTTAACAGGGGGGCTCCACTTT
- TRBJ1-2 - TRBV7-9 CASSLGVTNYGYTF TGTGCCAGCAGCTTAGGAGTGACTAACTATGGCTACACCTTC
- TRBJ2-1 TRBD2 TRBV2 CASSVLAGTYNEQFF TGTGCCAGCAGCGTACTAGCGGGAACCTACAATGAGCAGTTCTTC
- TRBJ1-4 - TRBV5-5 CASSLGGSNEKLFF TGTGCCAGCAGCTTGGGCGGGTCTAATGAAAAACTGTTTTTT
few TRBJ1-6 - TRBV28 CASSLEGRVNSPLHF TGTGCCAGCAGTTTGGAAGGGAGGGTAAATTCACCCCTCCACTTT
- TRBJ2-5 TRBD1 TRBV29-1 CSTRDSRQETQYF TGCAGCACCCGGGACAGTCGCCAAGAGACCCAGTACTTC
- TRBJ2-7 TRBD2 TRBV27 CASSGGTGLAGGTYEQYF TGTGCCAGCAGTGGGGGAACAGGGCTAGCGGGAGGTACCTACGAGCAGTACTTC
- TRBJ1-5 - TRBV29-1 CSAGGSNQPQHF TGCAGCGCCGGGGGGAGCAATCAGCCCCAGCATTTT
- TRBJ1-3 - TRBV30 CAWSAGFSGNTIYF TGTGCCTGGAGCGCAGGTTTCTCTGGAAACACCATATATTTT
- TRBJ1-4 - TRBV25-1 CASSEYGRGSGNEKLFF TGTGCCAGCAGTGAATATGGCAGGGGCTCGGGGAATGAAAAACTGTTTTTT
- TRBJ2-1 TRBD2 TRBV14 CASSPDRGLPYNEQFF TGTGCCAGCAGCCCCGACCGGGGACTACCCTACAATGAGCAGTTCTTC
few TRBJ1-5 - TRBV4-2 CASSQDWTSLLSNQPQHF TGTGCCAGCAGCCAAGACTGGACAAGCCTACTTAGCAATCAGCCCCAGCATTTT
few TRBJ1-1 TRBD1 TRBV6-5 CASSSRTGGTEAFF TGTGCCAGCAGTTCTCGGACAGGGGGAACTGAAGCTTTCTTT
few TRBJ1-6 TRBD1 TRBV19 CASAGTGDSPLHF TGTGCCAGTGCCGGGACAGGGGATTCACCCCTCCACTTT
- TRBJ2-7 TRBD2 TRBV3-1/TRBV3-2 CASSLGLAGGGYEQYF TGTGCCAGCAGCCTTGGACTAGCGGGAGGCGGGTACGAGCAGTACTTC